These 12 T cell receptor beta chains share one sample of origin, sequenced in a study of shared clonotypes between healthy human individuals. Some clones are missing from TCRdb's copy, which holds only in-frame ones; the method was immunoSEQ multiplex PCR. The top ten clones hold roughly 1.1% of a sample with about 1.4 million clones, roughly 95% of them seen once. Material for sequencing was naive CD4+ T cells sorted from blood. The subset is: CD45RA+ positively selected. The receptors originated from a man between 25 and 39 years old in good health.

V gene TRBV18 combines with J gene TRBJ1-2; perhaps TRBD1 as D (5 bases). This CDR3 region has 15 residues. With 3 bases removed from V and 2 bases from J, the gap between germline ends came to 13 bases. Germline-derived CDR1 and CDR2 are KGHSH and LQKENI. The CDR3 sequence is CASSPSRGGNYGYTF. DNA of the CDR3: TGTGCCAGCTCACCCTCCCGGGGCGGCAACTATGGCTACACCTTC.

This CDR3 is CASSKTGATSYEQYF. The CDR3 nucleotides read TGTGCCAGCAGCAAAACAGGGGCGACCTCCTACGAGCAGTACTTC. The chain employs TRBV9 and TRBJ2-7; TRBD1 aligns across 7 bases. V trimming: 4 bases; J trimming: 0 bases; junction bases outside the gene matches: 7. The CDR3 consists of 15 residues. Looked up from germline, CDR1 is SGDLS and CDR2 is YYNGEE.

Concerning this clone itself: Within the sample, other DNA sequences also encode this same CDR3. The J gene is TRBJ2-1, the V gene TRBV27; TRBD2 matches 12 bases. The CDR3 covers 16 residues. Trimming took 3 bases from V and 1 from J; bases not matched to a gene: 1. In germline, CDR1 is MNHEY, CDR2 SMNVEV (reference sequence). The CDR3 region is CASSFGLAGSYNEQFF. CDR3 DNA sequence: TGTGCCAGCAGTTTTGGACTAGCGGGGTCCTACAATGAGCAGTTCTTC.

J is TRBJ2-7 and V is TRBV5-1, with D possibly being TRBD1 or TRBD2 (5 bases each). The CDR3 totals 14 residues. Germline V lookup: CDR1 SGHRS, CDR2 YFSETQ. The V gene lost 3 bases and the J gene lost 4 bases, with 14 bases spanning the gap. For the CDR3, the DNA is TGCGCCAGCAGCTCCCCGGACGGGACGTACGAGCAGTACTTC. It is translated as CASSSPDGTYEQYF.

The rearrangement joins TRBV9 to TRBJ2-1; 10 bases align to TRBD2. Germline V gene lookup returns CDR1 SGDLS and CDR2 YYNGEE. The CDR3 contains 14 residues. V lost 4 bases and J lost 9; bases outside the gene matches: 7. The CDR3 region has the DNA TGTGCCAGCAGCACCGGGACTAGCGTTACTGAGCAGTTCTTC. This encodes CASSTGTSVTEQFF.

This sequence joins TRBV5-1 and TRBJ2-2, with 14 bases that match TRBD2. This CDR3 is 16 amino acids long. The trim removed 2 bases at V and 6 bases at J, leaving 3 bases unmatched. Germline CDR1 is SGHRS and CDR2 is YFSETQ. The CDR3 DNA follows: TGCGCCAGCAGCTTTGGGACTAGCGGGAGATCCGGGGAGCTGTTTTTT. Translation gives CASSFGTSGRSGELFF.

This clone was found once. V gene TRBV7-3 combines with J gene TRBJ2-7, with TRBD2 identical over 11 bases. Germline CDR1 SGHTA, CDR2 FQGTGA. This CDR3 comprises 14 residues. The J segment lost 3 bases and the V segment lost 6 bases, leaving 4 bases of the junction unmatched. This chain's CDR3 is CASSRLAGNYEQYF. CDR3 bases: TGTGCCAGCAGTCGACTAGCGGGAAACTACGAGCAGTACTTC.

V and J are TRBV25-1 and TRBJ2-2, with 8 bases identical to TRBD2. Germline V gene sequence: CDR1 MGHDK, CDR2 SYGVNS. The CDR3 has 14 amino acids. Trimming at V came to 10 bases and at J to 0 bases, leaving 4 bases not matched to a gene. CDR3 region: CATSLAANTGELFF. The CDR3 DNA reads TGTGCCACCTCACTAGCGGCGAACACCGGGGAGCTGTTTTTT.

This chain uses TRBV6-4 with TRBJ2-5, with D unresolved. Trimming cost V 7 bases and J 3 bases, with 12 bases left between them. CDR1 MRHNA and CDR2 SNTAGT come from the germline V gene. The CDR3 runs 13 residues. In DNA form, the CDR3 reads TGTGCCAGCATTGCAGACACAAAAGAGACCCAGTACTTC. This codes for CASIADTKETQYF.

V usage is TRBV5-8 and J usage is TRBJ1-2; D is perhaps TRBD1 (6 bases). This CDR3 spans 13 amino acids. From germline, CDR1 is SGHTS and CDR2 YDEGEE. The V gene lost 5 bases and the J gene lost 6 bases, with 14 bases spanning the gap. CDR3 amino acids: CASSPGTLDGYTF. The CDR3 DNA is TGTGCCAGCAGTCCCGGGACACTGGATGGCTACACCTTC.

In DNA form, the CDR3 reads TGTGCCAGCAGCGCCGGTGGGGTACTGGCCAAAAACATTCAGTACTTC. Protein sequence: CASSAGGVLAKNIQYF. The V gene is TRBV9, the J gene TRBJ2-4; no clear D gene. There are 16 residues in the CDR3. In germline, CDR1 is SGDLS, CDR2 YYNGEE. The V end was cut by 3 bases, the J end by 1 base, with 14 bases between.

The chain joins TRBV2 to TRBJ1-3; no definite D call. V lost 4 bases to trimming and J lost 7 bases, with 8 bases between them. The CDR3 sequence is 12 residues long. CDR1 is SNHLY, CDR2 FYNNEI, per germline. The CDR3 loop reads CASSGDVNTIYF. The CDR3 nucleotides read TGTGCCAGCAGTGGAGATGTGAACACCATATATTTT.